A single sample is the source of the 6 T cell receptor beta chains below, sequenced in a study of T cells after posttransplantation cyclophosphamide. Here immunoSEQ multiplex PCR was the method, and the copy in TCRdb shows in-frame clones only, minus some. The table lists 25,000 to 30,000 clones, with no singletons. Sequenced: PBMCs. The receptors originated from a man aged 45-65 years in good health, CMV-negative, and a related stem cell transplant donor.

This clone was seen at least ten times. The chain carries TRBV5-1 and TRBJ1-4; TRBD1 matches 8 bases. This CDR3 spans 15 amino acids. V was pared by 4 bases and J by 4 bases, with 6 bases of the junction left unmatched. Germline V CDR1 and CDR2: SGHRS, YFSETQ. The chain's CDR3 is CASSITGGSNEKLFF. DNA of the CDR3: TGCGCCAGCAGCATTACAGGGGGGAGTAATGAAAAACTGTTTTTT.

This clone was seen at least ten times. The chain carries TRBV18 and TRBJ1-5; possible D gene TRBD1, 6 bases. Trimming shortened V by 5 bases and J by 7 bases, and 12 bases separated the two germline ends. Looked up from germline, CDR1 is KGHSH and CDR2 is LQKENI. The CDR3 has 13 residues. The CDR3, as DNA: TGTGCCAGCTCATCAGGGGTGGAACAGCCCCAGCATTTT. This sequence encodes CASSSGVEQPQHF.

This clone was detected ten times or more. The genes are TRBV5-1 and TRBJ2-1; 10 bases are shared with TRBD1. Trimming removed 3 bases from V and 3 bases from J; junction bases left unmatched: 3. The CDR3 is 15 residues long. The germline CDR1 and CDR2 sequences are SGHRS and YFSETQ. CDR3 sequence (DNA): TGCGCCAGCAGCTCGGGACAGGGGAACTACAATGAGCAGTTCTTC. Amino acids: CASSSGQGNYNEQFF.

This clone was counted between two and nine times. The V gene is TRBV15, the J gene TRBJ2-5; 7 bases align to TRBD2. Germline assignment: CDR1 LNHNV and CDR2 YYDKDF (reference sequence). CDR3 length: 16 amino acids. V lost 0 bases to trimming and J lost 3 bases; unmatched junction nucleotides: 7. The CDR3 spells CATSRDLGGGEETQYF. CDR3 nucleotide sequence: TGTGCCACCAGCAGAGATCTTGGGGGAGGGGAAGAGACCCAGTACTTC. Full variable domain (outside the CDR3, taken from reference TRBV15 and TRBJ2-5): DAMVIQNPRYQVTQFGKPVTLSCSQTLNHNVMYWYQQKSSQAPKLLFHYYDKDFNNEADTPDNFQSRRPNTSFCFLDIRSPGLGDTAMYLCATSRDLGGGEETQYFGPGTRLLVL.

There are many counts of this clone. This sequence joins TRBV6-1 and TRBJ1-3; D call uncertain. With 7 bases removed from V and 0 bases from J, the gap between germline ends came to 7 bases. The CDR3 loop spans 13 amino acids. The germline CDR1 and CDR2 sequences are MNHNS and SASEGT. The CDR3, as DNA: TGTGCCAGCACCGACACCTCTGGAAACACCATATATTTT. As protein: CASTDTSGNTIYF.

This clone was recorded at least ten times. This sequence joins TRBV29-1 and TRBJ1-2; perhaps TRBD1 as D (5 bases). The V end was cut by 6 bases, the J end by 1 base, with 6 bases between. Looked up from germline, CDR1 is SQVTM and CDR2 is ANQGSEA. CDR3 size: 11 residues. The CDR3 sequence is CSVDSNYGYTF. CDR3 DNA: TGCAGCGTCGACAGTAACTATGGCTACACCTTC.